This TCR beta chain was observed in a study of OX40 agonist ivuxolimab in advanced cancers. The study in broad terms: Ivuxolimab, which targeted the costimulatory receptor OX40 (CD134), was an agonistic, fully human IgG2 monoclonal antibody. Three dose-escalation patients achieved partial responses, one with hepatocellular carcinoma and two with cutaneous melanoma. Intravenous ivuxolimab was administered to patients every 2 weeks at six dose levels: 0.01, 0.1, 0.3, 1.5, 3 and 10 mg/kg. In the dose-escalation cohort, around four fifths of patients were male, and the mean age was roughly 60 years, with a range of about 20 to 90. Among the approximately 50 dose-escalation patients, about 20 had hepatocellular carcinoma, roughly 15 melanoma, 9 renal cell carcinoma and 9 head and neck cancer. The monotherapy dose-escalation portion (N of about 50 patients) of the phase I ivuxolimab trial is reported in the paper. Patients were allowed to have had prior anti-PD-1, anti-PD-L1 or anti-CTLA-4 therapy, and approximately 43% of the dose-escalation patients had previously received checkpoint inhibitors. Peripheral TCRbeta sequencing was intended to test whether TCR sequence diversity was altered and clonal T-cell expansion was caused by ivuxolimab. What the authors observed across the whole study: Clonal expansion of both CD4+ and CD8+ blood T cells was observed from baseline to week 6 at doses 0.1 to 3.0 mg/kg. Low levels of normalized T-cell clonal expansion were also seen in some patients who did not respond. Antigen specificity was not determined for the clonally expanded peripheral T cells. On average, CD8+ T cells showed more expanded clones than CD4+ T cells after ivuxolimab. In partial responders in the 0.1-3.0 mg/kg groups, normalized peripheral clonal expansion was found to be among the lowest, especially among CD8+ T cells.

For sequencing of the TCRbeta CDR3 region, genomic DNA was extracted from the sorted cells. The immunoSEQ Assay was used to sequence the TCRbeta CDR3 regions. TCRdb obtained this table from immuneACCESS and retained in-frame rearrangements with V and J assigned. These tables miss some clones; where compared with another copy, unresolved V genes account for less than half of the shortfall, and the remainder is unexplained. This sample has around 60,000 clones in its table, and 87% of those were observed once. The ten most abundant clones make up roughly 17% of the sample. The trial excluded patients who had a history of autoimmune disease or were on systemic immunosuppression. Peripheral blood for TCR sequencing was collected from all dose cohorts at baseline, on cycle 4 day 1, and on cycle 7 day 1. Samples were obtained from an open-label, multicenter, first-in-human phase I dose-escalation trial of ivuxolimab. Adults with locally advanced or metastatic melanoma, renal cell carcinoma, hepatocellular carcinoma or head and neck squamous cell carcinoma were enrolled in the trial. Before TCR sequencing, CD4+ and CD8+ T cells were separately sorted from peripheral blood.

Concerning this clone: Its recognized antigen is unknown. No quality values exist for individual bases; no much larger clone is one base distant.

This sequence originates from an adult with an advanced solid tumor such as melanoma, head and neck, liver or kidney cancer. The sample consisted of CD4+ or CD8+ T cells sorted from blood, taken in a trial of the OX40 agonist ivuxolimab.

The CDR3: CASSFRVDTEAFF. The DNA sequence reads TGTGCCAGCAGCTTTCGAGTGGACACTGAAGCTTTCTTT. The rearrangement combines TRBV5-4 with TRBJ1-1; too little of a D gene remains to name it. The CDR3 has 13 amino acids, counting the end cysteine and phenylalanine. Only CDR3 DNA remains: 39 bases, in frame from the first base. CDR1 and CDR2 are read off the germline V gene (reference sequence) as SGHNT and YYREEE. V is cut by 2 bases and J by 3 bases, and the space between the germline ends is 8 bases.